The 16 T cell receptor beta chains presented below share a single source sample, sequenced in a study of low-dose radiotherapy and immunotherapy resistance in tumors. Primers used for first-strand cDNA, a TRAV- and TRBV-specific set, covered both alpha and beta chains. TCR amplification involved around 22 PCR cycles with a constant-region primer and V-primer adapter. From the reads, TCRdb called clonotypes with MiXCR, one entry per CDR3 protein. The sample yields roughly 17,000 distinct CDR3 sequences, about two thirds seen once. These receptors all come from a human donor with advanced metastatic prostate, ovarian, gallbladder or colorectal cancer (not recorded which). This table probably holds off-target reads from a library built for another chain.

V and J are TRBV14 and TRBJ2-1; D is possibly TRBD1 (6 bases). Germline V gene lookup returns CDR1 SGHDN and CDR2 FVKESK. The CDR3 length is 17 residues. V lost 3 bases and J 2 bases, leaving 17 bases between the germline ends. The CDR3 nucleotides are TGTGCCAGCAGCCACGACAGGCCTATCCAAACCTACAATGAGCAGTTCTTC. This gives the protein CASSHDRPIQTYNEQFF.

The CDR3 reads CSVGLAGASGEQYF. DNA of the CDR3: TGCAGCGTTGGGCTAGCGGGGGCTTCTGGCGAGCAGTACTTC. The V call is TRBV29-1, the J call TRBJ2-7; 10 bases align to TRBD2. V was clipped by 4 bases and J by 6 bases; unmatched bases: 9. Per the germline V gene, CDR1 is SQVTM and CDR2 is ANQGSEA. CDR3 length: 14 residues.

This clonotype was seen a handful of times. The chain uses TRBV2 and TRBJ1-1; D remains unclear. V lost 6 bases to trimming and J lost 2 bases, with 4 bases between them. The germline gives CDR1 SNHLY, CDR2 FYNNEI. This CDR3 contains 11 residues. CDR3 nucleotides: TGTGCCAGCAGGACTAACACTGAAGCTTTCTTT. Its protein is CASRTNTEAFF.

CDR3 sequence (DNA): TGCAGTGCTAATGCAGGGGGCGACCCCTCAGATACGCAGTATTTT. Its protein is CSANAGGDPSDTQYF. The genes are TRBV20-1 and TRBJ2-3, with TRBD1 matching 8 bases. Looked up from germline, CDR1 is DFQATT and CDR2 is SNEGSKA (reference sequence). This CDR3 spans 15 amino acids. The ends lost 4 bases at V and 4 bases at J; junction bases unmatched: 10.

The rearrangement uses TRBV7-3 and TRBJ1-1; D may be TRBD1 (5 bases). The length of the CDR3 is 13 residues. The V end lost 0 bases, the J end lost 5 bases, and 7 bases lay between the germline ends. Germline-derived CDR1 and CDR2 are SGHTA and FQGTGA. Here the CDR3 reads CASSLTQGTEAFF. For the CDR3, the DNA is TGTGCCAGCAGCTTAACTCAGGGAACTGAAGCTTTCTTT.

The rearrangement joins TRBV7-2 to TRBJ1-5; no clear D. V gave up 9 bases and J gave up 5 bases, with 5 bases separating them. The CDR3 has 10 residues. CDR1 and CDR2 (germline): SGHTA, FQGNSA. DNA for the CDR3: TGTGCCAGTGGGGATCAGCCCCAGCATTTT. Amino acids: CASGDQPQHF. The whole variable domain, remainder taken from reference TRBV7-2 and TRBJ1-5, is GAGVSQSPSNKVTEKGKDVELRCDPISGHTALYWYRQSLGQGLEFLIYFQGNSAPDKSGLPSDRFSAERTGGSVSTLTIQRTQQEDSAVYLCASGDQPQHFGDGTRLSIL.

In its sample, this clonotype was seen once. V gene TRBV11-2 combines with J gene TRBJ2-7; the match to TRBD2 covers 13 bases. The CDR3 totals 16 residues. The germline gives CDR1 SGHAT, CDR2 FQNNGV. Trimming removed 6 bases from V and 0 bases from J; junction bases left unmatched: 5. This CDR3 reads CASRRGTSGTSYEQYF. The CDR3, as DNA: TGTGCCAGCAGAAGAGGGACTAGCGGGACCTCCTACGAGCAGTACTTC. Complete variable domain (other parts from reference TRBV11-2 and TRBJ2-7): EAGVAQSPRYKIIEKRQSVAFWCNPISGHATLYWYQQILGQGPKLLIQFQNNGVVDDSQLPKDRFSAERLKGVDSTLKIQPAKLEDSAVYLCASRRGTSGTSYEQYFGPGTRLTVT.

The CDR3 region is CASSEQSDSPLHF. The DNA for the CDR3 is TGTGCCAGCAGTGAGCAGTCGGATTCACCCCTCCACTTT. The V and J genes are TRBV6-5 and TRBJ1-6, with D unclear. V was shortened by 5 bases and J by 8 bases, with 10 bases between the two germline ends. Germline V CDR1 and CDR2: MNHEY, SVGAGI. This CDR3 is 13 amino acids long.

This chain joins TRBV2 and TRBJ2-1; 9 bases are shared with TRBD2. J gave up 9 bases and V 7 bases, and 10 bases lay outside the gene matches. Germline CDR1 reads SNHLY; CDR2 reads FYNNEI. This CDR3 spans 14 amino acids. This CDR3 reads CASTHSGSSVEQFF. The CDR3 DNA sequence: TGTGCCAGCACCCATAGCGGGAGTTCAGTTGAGCAGTTCTTC.

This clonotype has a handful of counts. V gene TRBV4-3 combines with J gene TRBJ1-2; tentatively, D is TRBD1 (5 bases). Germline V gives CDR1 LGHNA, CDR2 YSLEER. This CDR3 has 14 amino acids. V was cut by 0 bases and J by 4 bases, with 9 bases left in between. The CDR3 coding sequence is TGCGCCAGCAGCCAAGATTCCGGGACCTATGGCTACACCTTC. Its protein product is CASSQDSGTYGYTF.

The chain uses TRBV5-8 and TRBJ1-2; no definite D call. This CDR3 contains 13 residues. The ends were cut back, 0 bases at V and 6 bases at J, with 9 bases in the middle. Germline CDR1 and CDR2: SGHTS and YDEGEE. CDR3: CASSLVPDDGYTF. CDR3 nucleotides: TGTGCCAGCAGCTTGGTCCCCGACGATGGCTACACCTTC.

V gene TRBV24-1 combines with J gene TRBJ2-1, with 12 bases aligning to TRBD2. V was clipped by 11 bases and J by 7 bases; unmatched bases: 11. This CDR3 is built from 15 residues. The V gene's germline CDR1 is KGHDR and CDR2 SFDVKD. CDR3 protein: CASSLTSGGRNEQFF. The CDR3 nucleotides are TGTGCCAGCAGCCTGACTAGCGGGGGACGGAATGAGCAGTTCTTC.

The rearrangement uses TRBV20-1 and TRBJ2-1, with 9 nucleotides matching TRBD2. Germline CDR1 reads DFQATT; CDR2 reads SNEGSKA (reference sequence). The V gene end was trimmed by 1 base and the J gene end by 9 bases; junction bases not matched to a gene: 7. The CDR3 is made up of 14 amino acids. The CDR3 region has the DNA TGCAGTGCTAGAGTGGGTAGCGGGAGTGGTGAGCAGTTCTTC. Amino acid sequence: CSARVGSGSGEQFF.

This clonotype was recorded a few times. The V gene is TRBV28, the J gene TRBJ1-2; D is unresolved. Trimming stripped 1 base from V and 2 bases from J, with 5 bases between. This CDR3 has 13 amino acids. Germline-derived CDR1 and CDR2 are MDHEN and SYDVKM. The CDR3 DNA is TGTGCCAGCAGTTTATCAGGAAACTATGGCTACACCTTC. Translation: CASSLSGNYGYTF.

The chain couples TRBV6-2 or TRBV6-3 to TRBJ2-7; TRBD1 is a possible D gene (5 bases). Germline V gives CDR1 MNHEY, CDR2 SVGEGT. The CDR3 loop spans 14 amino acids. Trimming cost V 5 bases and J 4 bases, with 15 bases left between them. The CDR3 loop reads CASSDSFKEYEQYF. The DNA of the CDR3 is TGTGCCAGCAGTGACAGCTTTAAGGAGTACGAGCAGTACTTC.

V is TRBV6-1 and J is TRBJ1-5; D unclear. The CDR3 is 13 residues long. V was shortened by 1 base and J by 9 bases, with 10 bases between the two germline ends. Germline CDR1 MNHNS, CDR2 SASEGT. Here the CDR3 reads CASSEVGKLPQHF. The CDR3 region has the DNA TGTGCCAGCAGTGAAGTTGGGAAACTGCCCCAGCATTTT.